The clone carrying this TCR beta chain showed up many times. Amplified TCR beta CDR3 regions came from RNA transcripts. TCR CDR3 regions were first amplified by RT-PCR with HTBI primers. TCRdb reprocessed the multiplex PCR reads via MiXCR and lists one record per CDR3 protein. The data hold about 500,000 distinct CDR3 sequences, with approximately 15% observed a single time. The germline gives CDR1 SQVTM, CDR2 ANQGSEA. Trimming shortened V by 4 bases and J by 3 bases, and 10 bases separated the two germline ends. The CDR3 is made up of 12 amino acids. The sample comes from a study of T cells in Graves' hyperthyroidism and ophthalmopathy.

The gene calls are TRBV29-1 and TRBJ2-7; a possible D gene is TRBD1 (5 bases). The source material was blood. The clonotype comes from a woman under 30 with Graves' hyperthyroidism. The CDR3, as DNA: TGCAGCGTTGGGGTTACAGGCTACGAGCAGTACTTC. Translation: CSVGVTGYEQYF.